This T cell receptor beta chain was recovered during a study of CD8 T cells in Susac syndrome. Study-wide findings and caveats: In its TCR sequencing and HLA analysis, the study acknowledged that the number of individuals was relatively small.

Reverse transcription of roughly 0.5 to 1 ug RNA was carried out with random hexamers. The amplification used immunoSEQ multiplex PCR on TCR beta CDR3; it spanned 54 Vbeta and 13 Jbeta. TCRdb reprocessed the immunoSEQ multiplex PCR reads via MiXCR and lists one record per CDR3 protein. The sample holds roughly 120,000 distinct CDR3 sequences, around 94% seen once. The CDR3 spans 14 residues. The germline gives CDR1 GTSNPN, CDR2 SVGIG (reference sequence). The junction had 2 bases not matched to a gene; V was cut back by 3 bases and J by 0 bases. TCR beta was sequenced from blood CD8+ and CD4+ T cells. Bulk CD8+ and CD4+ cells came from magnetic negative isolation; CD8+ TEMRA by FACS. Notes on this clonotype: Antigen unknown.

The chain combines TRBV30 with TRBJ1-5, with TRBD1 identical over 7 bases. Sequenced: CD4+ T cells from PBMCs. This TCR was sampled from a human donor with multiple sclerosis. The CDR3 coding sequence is TGTGCCTGGAGGGAGGGGGCTAGCAATCAGCCCCAGCATTTT. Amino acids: CAWREGASNQPQHF.